The 25 T cell receptor beta chains in this list originate from one sample, sequenced in a study of T cell responses to AZD1222 COVID-19 vaccine. The protocol was immunoSEQ multiplex PCR, while the TCRdb copy is restricted to in-frame clones and leaves out a portion. The sample table sets out around 150,000 clones. The sequenced sample consisted of peripheral blood. The receptors originated from an adult in good health.

The chain employs TRBV18 and TRBJ2-7, with 7 bases identical to TRBD1. The CDR3 consists of 12 residues. V shed 4 bases and J 6 bases; nucleotides not matched to a gene: 3. Germline V gene data show CDR1 as KGHSH and CDR2 as LQKENI. The CDR3 DNA reads TGTGCCAGCTCACGACAGGGAACCGAGCAGTACTTC. Translation gives CASSRQGTEQYF.

The V call is TRBV30, the J call TRBJ2-3; TRBD1 aligns across 9 bases. Germline trimming cut 5 bases from V and 1 base from J; bases unmatched to any gene: 1. This CDR3 is built from 13 residues. In germline, CDR1 is GTSNPN, CDR2 SVGIG (reference sequence). CDR3 loop: CAWDRGGTDTQYF. The CDR3 coding sequence is TGTGCCTGGGACAGGGGGGGCACAGATACGCAGTATTTT.

This chain links TRBV6-5 with TRBJ1-2; D gene uncertain. The CDR3 sequence is 15 residues long. Germline V gene data show CDR1 as MNHEY and CDR2 as SVGAGI. Trimming pared 6 bases from V and 8 bases from J, leaving 22 bases between. CDR3 region: CASSVDPLRLGGYTF. Written as DNA, the CDR3 is TGTGCCAGCAGCGTGGACCCCCTGAGACTGGGGGGCTACACCTTC.

CDR3 sequence reads: CASSPNDRANTEAFF. CDR3 nucleotides: TGTGCCAGTAGTCCAAACGACAGGGCGAACACTGAAGCTTTCTTT. The chain couples TRBV19 to TRBJ1-1; 7 positions match TRBD1. The CDR3 is 15 amino acids. With 5 bases clipped from V and 1 base from J, the junction kept 7 bases outside the gene matches. Germline CDR1 and CDR2: LNHDA and SQIVND (reference sequence). The full variable domain, rest sourced from reference TRBV19 and TRBJ1-1, is DGGITQSPKYLFRKEGQNVTLSCEQNLNHDAMYWYRQDPGQGLRLIYYSQIVNDFQKGDIAEGYSVSREKKESFPLTVTSAQKNPTAFYLCASSPNDRANTEAFFGQGTRLTVV.

The DNA for the CDR3 is TGTGCCAGCAGCCTTATTTTAGCGGGGGGCCTAGAGACCCAGTACTTC. Translation gives CASSLILAGGLETQYF. The chain links TRBV11-1 to TRBJ2-5; 10 positions match TRBD2. Trimming cost V 5 bases and J 4 bases; bases outside gene matches: 10. Germline values: CDR1 SGHAT, CDR2 FQDESV (reference sequence). The length of the CDR3 is 16 residues.

The rearrangement joins TRBV6-6 to TRBJ1-1; TRBD1 might be the D (6 bases). This CDR3 region has 16 residues. Germline V gives CDR1 MNHNY, CDR2 SVGAGI (reference sequence). V lost 4 bases, J lost 4 bases, and 19 bases lay in between. The CDR3 here is CASSSVRPGGGTEAFF. CDR3 DNA sequence: TGTGCCAGCAGTTCGGTACGTCCCGGAGGGGGCACTGAAGCTTTCTTT.

This rearrangement joins TRBV28 to TRBJ1-2; 8 bases are shared with TRBD1. The V segment lost 3 bases and the J segment 7 bases; nucleotides outside the gene matches: 7. The CDR3 has 14 amino acids. Germline values: CDR1 MDHEN, CDR2 SYDVKM. CDR3 protein: CASSFSGQGGGYTF. For the CDR3, the DNA is TGTGCCAGCAGTTTCTCCGGACAGGGCGGTGGCTACACCTTC.

The V and J genes are TRBV6-2 or TRBV6-3 and TRBJ2-1, with D possibly matching TRBD1 (6 bases). The V end lost 2 bases, the J end lost 7 bases, and 15 bases lay between the germline ends. The germline V gene encodes CDR1 MNHEY and CDR2 SVGEGT. The CDR3 has 15 amino acids. CDR3 coding DNA: TGTGCCAGCAGTTACAGTGGACAGTCGGGGAATGAGCAGTTCTTC. This sequence encodes CASSYSGQSGNEQFF.

As DNA, the CDR3 is TGTGCCAGCAGCTTCAGGGGATTTAATTCACCCCTCCACTTT. Its protein is CASSFRGFNSPLHF. J is TRBJ1-6 and V is TRBV5-6; tentative D call: TRBD1 (6 bases). Germline lookup yields CDR1 SGHDT and CDR2 YYEEEE. Trimming took 2 bases from V and 6 from J, leaving 9 bases between them. This CDR3 comprises 14 residues. Drawing the rest from reference TRBV5-6 and TRBJ1-6, the complete variable domain is DAGVTQSPTHLIKTRGQQVTLRCSPKSGHDTVSWYQQALGQGPQFIFQYYEEEERQRGNFPDRFSGHQFPNYSSELNVNALLLGDSALYLCASSFRGFNSPLHFGNGTRLTVT.

The chain uses TRBV19 and TRBJ1-5, with D perhaps matching TRBD1 (5 bases). The V gene lost 3 bases and the J gene lost 7 bases, with 10 bases spanning the gap. Germline assignment: CDR1 LNHDA and CDR2 SQIVND (reference sequence). The length of the CDR3 is 13 residues. The CDR3 region is CASSIRVGQPQHF. The CDR3, as DNA: TGTGCCAGTAGTATCAGGGTAGGCCAGCCCCAGCATTTT.

The gene calls are TRBV9 and TRBJ2-3, with 11 bases fitting TRBD2. V dropped 3 bases and J dropped 5; count of bases not matched to a gene: 8. Germline V lookup: CDR1 SGDLS, CDR2 YYNGEE. The CDR3 length is 16 residues. CDR3 region: CASSASGGSAGDTQYF. In DNA, the CDR3 is TGTGCCAGCAGCGCTAGCGGGGGGTCCGCGGGAGATACGCAGTATTTT.

This chain uses TRBV2 with TRBJ1-4, with TRBD1 matching 11 bases. The CDR3 has 14 residues. V trimming: 3 bases; J trimming: 7 bases; junction bases outside the gene matches: 1. Germline V gives CDR1 SNHLY, CDR2 FYNNEI. Here the CDR3 reads CASSEGQGGEKLFF. Here the CDR3 DNA reads TGTGCCAGCAGTGAGGGACAGGGGGGTGAAAAACTGTTTTTT.

CDR3 sequence: CASSYRGGNQPQHF. The DNA for the CDR3 is TGTGCCAGCAGTTACAGGGGTGGCAATCAGCCCCAGCATTTT. The genes are TRBV6-2 or TRBV6-3 and TRBJ1-5; tentatively, D is TRBD1 (5 bases). Germline V gene lookup returns CDR1 MNHEY and CDR2 SVGEGT. The CDR3 length is 14 residues. Between the trimmed V and J ends, which lost 2 bases and 2 bases, there was a span of 7 bases.

On this clone itself: Different DNA sequences within this sample yield the same CDR3. The chain joins TRBV27 to TRBJ2-2; D unclear. The germline gives CDR1 MNHEY, CDR2 SMNVEV (reference sequence). This CDR3 spans 14 amino acids. Trimming shortened V by 3 bases and J by 4 bases, and 9 bases separated the two germline ends. This CDR3 is CASSFHSGTGELFF. DNA of the CDR3: TGTGCCAGCAGTTTTCATTCGGGCACCGGGGAGCTGTTTTTT.

The chain recombines TRBV7-9 with TRBJ1-6; unclear D gene. The germline CDR1 and CDR2 sequences are SEHNR and FQNEAQ (reference sequence). Trimming left V 1 base short and J 7 bases short, with 14 bases between. There are 16 residues in the CDR3. As DNA, the CDR3 is TGTGCCAGCAGCTTAGGATTGGGTTTAGAGAATTCACCCCTCCACTTT. Translating it yields CASSLGLGLENSPLHF.

The chain uses TRBV11-1 and TRBJ1-1; no firm D call. Germline assignment: CDR1 SGHAT and CDR2 FQDESV (reference sequence). The CDR3 has 15 amino acids. Trimming left V 1 base short and J 0 bases short, with 9 bases between. This CDR3 reads CASSLGLGMNTEAFF. In DNA form, the CDR3 reads TGTGCCAGCAGCTTAGGTTTGGGTATGAACACTGAAGCTTTCTTT.

The V call is TRBV5-8, the J call TRBJ1-2; no clear D. V lost 2 bases and J 6 bases, leaving 11 bases between the germline ends. CDR1 SGHTS and CDR2 YDEGEE come from the germline V gene. This CDR3 spans 13 amino acids. CDR3 coding DNA: TGTGCCAGCAGCTTCCAGGAGTGGGATGGCTACACCTTC. This codes for CASSFQEWDGYTF.

The chain combines TRBV12-3 or TRBV12-4 with TRBJ1-2, with unresolved D. V was clipped by 3 bases and J by 4 bases, with 9 bases between them. The CDR3 totals 13 residues. CDR3 bases: TGTGCCAGCAGTTTTGTTCCCGGCTATGGCTACACCTTC. This codes for CASSFVPGYGYTF.

This sequence joins TRBV7-2 and TRBJ1-2; a weak D match, TRBD1 (6 bases). V was shortened by 0 bases and J by 7 bases, with 12 bases between the two germline ends. This CDR3 has 14 residues. Looked up from germline, CDR1 is SGHTA and CDR2 is FQGNSA. This CDR3 reads CASSLALQGGGYTF. The CDR3, as DNA: TGTGCCAGCAGCTTAGCTCTACAGGGAGGTGGCTACACCTTC.

CDR3 in DNA: TGTGCCAGCAGCTTGGGTAACATCTACGAGCAGTACTTC. This translates into CASSLGNIYEQYF. This chain connects TRBV13 to TRBJ2-7; no reliable D call. Germline CDR1 reads PRHDT; CDR2 reads FYEKMQ (reference sequence). V was trimmed by 3 bases and J by 3 bases, leaving 9 bases between them. CDR3 length: 13 amino acids.

A word on this clone: Other nucleotide sequences in the sample specify the same CDR3. The chain recombines TRBV7-2 with TRBJ2-7; D not certain. The V and J ends lost 1 base and 1 base respectively, with 11 bases between them. Germline V gene sequence: CDR1 SGHTA, CDR2 FQGNSA. This CDR3 spans 15 amino acids. The DNA for the CDR3 is TGTGCCAGCAGCTTAGGGGCAGGCCCTTCCTACGAGCAGTACTTC. This sequence encodes CASSLGAGPSYEQYF.

The chain links TRBV23-1 to TRBJ2-7; no reliable D call. TRBV23-1 is assigned to the ORF class and has an uncertain function. The V end was cut by 5 bases, the J end by 7 bases, with 12 bases between. This CDR3 is built from 12 residues. The CDR3 nucleotides are TGCGCCAGCAGTGTCTGGGCGAGGGAGCAGTACTTC. It translates to CASSVWAREQYF.

The V gene is TRBV19, the J gene TRBJ1-1; D gene ambiguous. The CDR3 covers 13 residues. V was clipped by 3 bases and J by 7 bases, with 12 bases between them. The germline CDR1 and CDR2 sequences are LNHDA and SQIVND (reference sequence). The CDR3 region is CASSIGVGFEAFF. The CDR3 DNA sequence: TGTGCCAGTAGTATTGGGGTCGGGTTTGAAGCTTTCTTT.

This CDR3 is CASITPARAFF. CDR3 bases: TGTGCCAGCATCACTCCCGCCAGAGCTTTCTTT. This sequence joins TRBV27 and TRBJ1-1; D not certain. V was shortened by 7 bases and J by 10 bases, with 13 bases between the two germline ends. Germline CDR1 reads MNHEY; CDR2 reads SMNVEV (reference sequence). This CDR3 comprises 11 residues.

The genes are TRBV27 and TRBJ1-5; D gene uncertain. The V gene's germline CDR1 is MNHEY and CDR2 SMNVEV (reference sequence). V was shortened by 2 bases and J by 2 bases, with 10 bases between the two germline ends. The CDR3 is made up of 15 amino acids. The CDR3 region is CASSLSPGGNQPQHF. CDR3 nucleotides: TGTGCCAGCAGTTTAAGCCCAGGAGGCAATCAGCCCCAGCATTTT.